This TCR beta chain came from a study of T cell repertoires in cytomegalovirus infection. V was trimmed by 5 bases and J by 7 bases, leaving 15 bases between them. CDR3 size: 14 residues. TCRdb independently ran MiXCR on the reads; one entry per CDR3 protein. The table lists roughly 230,000 distinct CDR3 sequences, about 7% of them singletons, with about 6.3% in the top ten. In this sample, this clonotype turned up many times. The specimen sequenced was PBMCs. The chain is built from TRBV12-3 or TRBV12-4 and TRBJ2-1; TRBD2 might be the D (7 bases). This TCR was recovered from a human donor in good health (CMV status not recorded). Some clones in this sample may be carry-over from other donors' samples. CDR3 amino acids: CASSRTRTVNEQFF. The CDR3 DNA follows: TGTGCCAGCAGTCGGACTAGGACAGTAAATGAGCAGTTCTTC.